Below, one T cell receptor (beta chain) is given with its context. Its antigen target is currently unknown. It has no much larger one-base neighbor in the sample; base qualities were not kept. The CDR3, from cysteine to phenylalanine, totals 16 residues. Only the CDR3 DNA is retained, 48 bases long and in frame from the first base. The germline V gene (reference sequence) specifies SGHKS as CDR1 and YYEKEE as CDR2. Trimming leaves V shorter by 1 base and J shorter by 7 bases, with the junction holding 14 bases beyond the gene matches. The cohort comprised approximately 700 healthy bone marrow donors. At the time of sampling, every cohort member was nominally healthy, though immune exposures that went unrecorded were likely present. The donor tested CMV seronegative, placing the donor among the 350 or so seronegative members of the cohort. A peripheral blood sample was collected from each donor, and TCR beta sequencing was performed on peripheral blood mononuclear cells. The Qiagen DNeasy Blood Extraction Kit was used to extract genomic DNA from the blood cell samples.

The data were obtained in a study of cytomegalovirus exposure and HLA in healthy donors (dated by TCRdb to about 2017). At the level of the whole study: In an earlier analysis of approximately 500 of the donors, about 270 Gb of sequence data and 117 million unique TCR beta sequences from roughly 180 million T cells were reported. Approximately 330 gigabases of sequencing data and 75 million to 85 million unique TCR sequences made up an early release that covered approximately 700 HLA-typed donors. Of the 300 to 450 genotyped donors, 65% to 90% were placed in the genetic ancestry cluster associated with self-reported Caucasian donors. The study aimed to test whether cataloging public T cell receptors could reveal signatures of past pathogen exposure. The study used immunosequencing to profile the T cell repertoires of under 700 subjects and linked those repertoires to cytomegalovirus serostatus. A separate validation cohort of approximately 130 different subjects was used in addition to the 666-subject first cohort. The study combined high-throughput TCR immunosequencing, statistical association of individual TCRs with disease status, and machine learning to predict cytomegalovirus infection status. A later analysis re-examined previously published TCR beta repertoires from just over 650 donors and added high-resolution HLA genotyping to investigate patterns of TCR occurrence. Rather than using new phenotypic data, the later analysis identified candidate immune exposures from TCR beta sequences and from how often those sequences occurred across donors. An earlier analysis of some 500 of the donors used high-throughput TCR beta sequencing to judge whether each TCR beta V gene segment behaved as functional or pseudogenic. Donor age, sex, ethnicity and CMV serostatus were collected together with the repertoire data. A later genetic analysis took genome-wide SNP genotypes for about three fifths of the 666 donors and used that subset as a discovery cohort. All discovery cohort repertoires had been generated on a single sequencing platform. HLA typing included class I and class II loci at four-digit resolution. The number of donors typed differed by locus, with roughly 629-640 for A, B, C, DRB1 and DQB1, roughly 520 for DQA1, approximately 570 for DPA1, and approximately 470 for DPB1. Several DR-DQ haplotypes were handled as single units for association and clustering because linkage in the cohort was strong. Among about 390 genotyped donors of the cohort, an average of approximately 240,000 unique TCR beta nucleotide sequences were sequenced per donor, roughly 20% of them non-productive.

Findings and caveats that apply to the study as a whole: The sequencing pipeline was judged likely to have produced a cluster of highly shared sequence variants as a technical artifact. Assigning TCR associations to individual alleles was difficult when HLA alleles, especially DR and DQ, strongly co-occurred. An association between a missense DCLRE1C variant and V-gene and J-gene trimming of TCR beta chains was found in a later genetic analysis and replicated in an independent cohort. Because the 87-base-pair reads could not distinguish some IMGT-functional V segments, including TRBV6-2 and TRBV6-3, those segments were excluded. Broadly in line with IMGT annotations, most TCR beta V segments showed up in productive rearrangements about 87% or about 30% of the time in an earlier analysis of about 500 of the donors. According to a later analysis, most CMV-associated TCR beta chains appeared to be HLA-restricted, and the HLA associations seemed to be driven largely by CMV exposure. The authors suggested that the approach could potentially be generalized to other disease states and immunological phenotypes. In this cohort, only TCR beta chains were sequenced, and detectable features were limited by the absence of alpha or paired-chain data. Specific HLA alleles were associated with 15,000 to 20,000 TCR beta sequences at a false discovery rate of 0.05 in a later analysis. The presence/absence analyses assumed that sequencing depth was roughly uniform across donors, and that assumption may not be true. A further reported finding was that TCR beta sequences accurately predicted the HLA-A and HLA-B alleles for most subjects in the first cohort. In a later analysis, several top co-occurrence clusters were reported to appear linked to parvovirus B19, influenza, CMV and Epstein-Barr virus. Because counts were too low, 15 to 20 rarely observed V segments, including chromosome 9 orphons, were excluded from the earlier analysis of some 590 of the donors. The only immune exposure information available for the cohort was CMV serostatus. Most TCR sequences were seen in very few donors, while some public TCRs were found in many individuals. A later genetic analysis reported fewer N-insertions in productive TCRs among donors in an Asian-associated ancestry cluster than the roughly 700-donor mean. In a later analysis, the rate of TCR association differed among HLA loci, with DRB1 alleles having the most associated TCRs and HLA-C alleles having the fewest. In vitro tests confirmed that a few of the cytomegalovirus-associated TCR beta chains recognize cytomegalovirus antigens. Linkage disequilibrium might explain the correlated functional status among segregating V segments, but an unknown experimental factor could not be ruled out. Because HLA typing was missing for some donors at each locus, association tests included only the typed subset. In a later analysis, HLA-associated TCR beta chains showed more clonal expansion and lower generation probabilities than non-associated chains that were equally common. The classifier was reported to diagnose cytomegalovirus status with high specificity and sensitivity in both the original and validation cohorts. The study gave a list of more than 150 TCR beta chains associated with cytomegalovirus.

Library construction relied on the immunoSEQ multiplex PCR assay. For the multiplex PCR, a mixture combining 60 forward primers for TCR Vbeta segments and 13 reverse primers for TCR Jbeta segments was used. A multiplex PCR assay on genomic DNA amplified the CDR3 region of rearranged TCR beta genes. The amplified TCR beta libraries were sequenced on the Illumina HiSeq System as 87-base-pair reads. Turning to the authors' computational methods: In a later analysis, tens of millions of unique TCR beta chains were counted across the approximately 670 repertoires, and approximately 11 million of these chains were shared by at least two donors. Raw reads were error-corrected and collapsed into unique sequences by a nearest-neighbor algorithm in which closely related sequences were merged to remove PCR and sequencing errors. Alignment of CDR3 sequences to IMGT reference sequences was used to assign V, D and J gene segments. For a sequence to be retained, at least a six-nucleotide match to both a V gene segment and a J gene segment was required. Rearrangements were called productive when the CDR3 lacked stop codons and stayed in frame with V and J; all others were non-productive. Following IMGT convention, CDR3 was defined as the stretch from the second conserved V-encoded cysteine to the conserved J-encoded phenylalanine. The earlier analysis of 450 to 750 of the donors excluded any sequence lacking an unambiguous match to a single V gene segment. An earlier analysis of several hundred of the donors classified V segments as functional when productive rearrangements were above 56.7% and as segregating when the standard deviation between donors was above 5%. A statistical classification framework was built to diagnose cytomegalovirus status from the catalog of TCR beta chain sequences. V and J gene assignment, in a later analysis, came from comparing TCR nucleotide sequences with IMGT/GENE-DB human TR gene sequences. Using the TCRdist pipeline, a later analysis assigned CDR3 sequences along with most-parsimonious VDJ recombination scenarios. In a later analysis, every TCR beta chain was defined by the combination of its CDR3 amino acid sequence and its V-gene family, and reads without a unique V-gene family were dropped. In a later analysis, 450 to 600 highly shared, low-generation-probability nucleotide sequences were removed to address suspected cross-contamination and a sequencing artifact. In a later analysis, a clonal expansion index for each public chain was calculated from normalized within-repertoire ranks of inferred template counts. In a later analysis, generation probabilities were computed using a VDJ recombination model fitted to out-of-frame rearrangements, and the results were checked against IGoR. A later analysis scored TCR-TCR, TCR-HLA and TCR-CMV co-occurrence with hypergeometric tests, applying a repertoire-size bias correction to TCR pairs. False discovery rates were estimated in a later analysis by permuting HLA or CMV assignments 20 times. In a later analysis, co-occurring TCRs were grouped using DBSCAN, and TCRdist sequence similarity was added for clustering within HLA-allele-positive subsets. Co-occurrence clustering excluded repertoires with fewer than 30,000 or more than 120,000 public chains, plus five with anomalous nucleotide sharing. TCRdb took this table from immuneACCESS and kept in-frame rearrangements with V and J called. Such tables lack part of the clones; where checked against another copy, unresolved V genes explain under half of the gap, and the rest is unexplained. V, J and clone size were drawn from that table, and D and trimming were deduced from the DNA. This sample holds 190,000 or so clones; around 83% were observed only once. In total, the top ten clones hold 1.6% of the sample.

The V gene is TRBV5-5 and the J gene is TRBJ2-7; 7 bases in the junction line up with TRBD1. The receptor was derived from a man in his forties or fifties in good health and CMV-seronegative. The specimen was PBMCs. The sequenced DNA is TGTGCCAGCAGCTTGATGAGGAACAGGGGAGCGAATGAGCAGTACTTC. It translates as CASSLMRNRGANEQYF.